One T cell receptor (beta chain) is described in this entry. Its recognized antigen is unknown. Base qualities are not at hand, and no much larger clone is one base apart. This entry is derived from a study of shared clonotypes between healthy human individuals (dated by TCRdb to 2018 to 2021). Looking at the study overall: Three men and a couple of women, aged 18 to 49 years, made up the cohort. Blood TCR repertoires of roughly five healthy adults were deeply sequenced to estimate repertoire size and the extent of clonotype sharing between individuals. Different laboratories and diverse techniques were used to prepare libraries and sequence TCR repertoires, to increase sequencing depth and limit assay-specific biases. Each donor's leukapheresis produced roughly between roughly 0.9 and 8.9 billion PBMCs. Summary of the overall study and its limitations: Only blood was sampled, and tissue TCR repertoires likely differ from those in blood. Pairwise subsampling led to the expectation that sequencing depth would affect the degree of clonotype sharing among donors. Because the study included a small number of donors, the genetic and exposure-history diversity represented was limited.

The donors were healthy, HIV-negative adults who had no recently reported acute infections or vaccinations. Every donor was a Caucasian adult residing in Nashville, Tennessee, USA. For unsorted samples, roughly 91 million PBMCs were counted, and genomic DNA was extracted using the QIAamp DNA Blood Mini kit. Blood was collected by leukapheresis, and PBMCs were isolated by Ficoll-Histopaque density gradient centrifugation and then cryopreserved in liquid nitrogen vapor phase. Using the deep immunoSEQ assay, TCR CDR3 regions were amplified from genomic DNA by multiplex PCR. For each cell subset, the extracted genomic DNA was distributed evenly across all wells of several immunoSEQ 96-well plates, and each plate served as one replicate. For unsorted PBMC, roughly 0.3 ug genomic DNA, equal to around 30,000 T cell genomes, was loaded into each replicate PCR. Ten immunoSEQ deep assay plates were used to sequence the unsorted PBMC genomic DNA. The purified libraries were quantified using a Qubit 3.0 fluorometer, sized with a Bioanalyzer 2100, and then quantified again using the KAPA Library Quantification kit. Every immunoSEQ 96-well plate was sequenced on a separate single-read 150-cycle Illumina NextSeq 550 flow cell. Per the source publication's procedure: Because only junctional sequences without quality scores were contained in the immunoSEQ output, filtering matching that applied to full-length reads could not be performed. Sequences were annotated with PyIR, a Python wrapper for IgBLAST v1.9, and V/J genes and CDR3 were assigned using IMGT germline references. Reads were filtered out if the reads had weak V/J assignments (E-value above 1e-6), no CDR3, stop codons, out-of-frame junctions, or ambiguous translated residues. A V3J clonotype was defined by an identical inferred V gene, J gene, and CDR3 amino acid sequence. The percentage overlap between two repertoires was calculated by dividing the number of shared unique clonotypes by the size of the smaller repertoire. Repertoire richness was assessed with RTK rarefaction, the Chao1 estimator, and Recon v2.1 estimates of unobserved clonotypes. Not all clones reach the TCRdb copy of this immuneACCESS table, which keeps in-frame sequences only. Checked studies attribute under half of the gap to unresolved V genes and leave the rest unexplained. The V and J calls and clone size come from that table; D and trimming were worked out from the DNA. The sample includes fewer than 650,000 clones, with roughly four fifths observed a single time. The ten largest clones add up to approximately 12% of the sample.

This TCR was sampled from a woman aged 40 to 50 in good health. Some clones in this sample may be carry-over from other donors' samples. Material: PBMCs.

This receptor carries the CDR3 CASSIATGQGSYNEQFF. The nucleotide sequence is TGTGCCAGTAGTATCGCCACCGGACAGGGGTCCTACAATGAGCAGTTCTTC. The sequence joins TRBV19 to TRBJ2-1, with 9 central nucleotides matching TRBD1. V ends up 3 bases short and J 1 base short, with an unmatched junction base count of 7. From cysteine to phenylalanine, the CDR3 is 17 amino acids long. Left in the record is the CDR3 DNA by itself, 51 bases read in frame from the first base. CDR1 and CDR2, per the germline V gene (reference sequence), are LNHDA and SQIVND.